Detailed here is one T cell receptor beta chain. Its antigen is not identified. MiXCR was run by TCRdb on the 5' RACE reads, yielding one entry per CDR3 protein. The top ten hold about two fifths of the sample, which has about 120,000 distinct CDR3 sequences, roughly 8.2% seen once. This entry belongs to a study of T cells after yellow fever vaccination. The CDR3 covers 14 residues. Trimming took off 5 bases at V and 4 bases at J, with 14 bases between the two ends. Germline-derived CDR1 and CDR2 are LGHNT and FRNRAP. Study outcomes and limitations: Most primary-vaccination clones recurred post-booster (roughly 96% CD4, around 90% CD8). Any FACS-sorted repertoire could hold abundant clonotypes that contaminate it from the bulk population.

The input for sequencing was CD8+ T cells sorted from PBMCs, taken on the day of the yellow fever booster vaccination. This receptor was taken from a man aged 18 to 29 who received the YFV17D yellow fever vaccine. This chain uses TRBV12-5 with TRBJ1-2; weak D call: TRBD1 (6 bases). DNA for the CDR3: TGTGCTAGTGGTCCGTGGGCAGGGGTCTATGGCTACACCTTC. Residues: CASGPWAGVYGYTF.